These 10 T cell receptor beta chains originate from one sample sequenced in a study of blood T cell repertoires in COVID-19. TCRdb's copy holds only in-frame clones and misses some; the assay was immunoSEQ multiplex PCR. The sample shows about 43,000 clones, about 87% of them seen only once. The sequenced sample consisted of peripheral blood. The origin of the receptors is a human donor in a cohort sampled during active COVID-19.

The chain recombines TRBV5-1 with TRBJ1-6, with a weak D call TRBD1 (5 bases). Germline-derived CDR1 and CDR2 are SGHRS and YFSETQ. The germline V and J ends were trimmed by 4 bases and 7 bases, with 15 bases remaining between them. CDR3 length: 15 residues. CDR3 in DNA: TGCGCCAGCAGCCCCTGGGGGGGGGACAATTCACCCCTCCACTTT. It yields the protein CASSPWGGDNSPLHF.

The table lists this clone with a few counts. The chain has TRBV2 and TRBJ1-3; D possibly corresponds to TRBD1 (5 bases). V was cut by 4 bases and J by 0 bases, with 16 bases left in between. CDR1 is SNHLY and CDR2 is FYNNEI in the germline V gene. The CDR3 covers 17 residues. The CDR3 DNA reads as TGTGCCAGCAGTGCCCGTACCCACAGGAACTCTGGAAACACCATATATTTT. It is translated as CASSARTHRNSGNTIYF.

This clone came up a few times. This rearrangement joins TRBV5-4 to TRBJ2-7; the match to TRBD1 covers 7 bases. V was clipped by 4 bases and J by 3 bases; unmatched bases: 1. The CDR3 is 12 amino acids. CDR1 SGHNT and CDR2 YYREEE come from the germline V gene (reference sequence). The CDR3 sequence: CASSGDSYEQYF. CDR3 bases: TGTGCCAGCAGCGGGGACAGCTACGAGCAGTACTTC.

The chain links TRBV9 to TRBJ2-7; TRBD2 agrees at 8 bases. The germline gives CDR1 SGDLS, CDR2 YYNGEE. There are 16 residues in the CDR3. Trimming cost V 3 bases and J 3 bases; bases outside gene matches: 11. CDR3 in DNA: TGTGCCAGCAGCGGGGACGACGGGAGGGATTACTACGAGCAGTACTTC. It translates to CASSGDDGRDYYEQYF. The entire variable domain, with the rest obtained from reference TRBV9 and TRBJ2-7, is as follows: DSGVTQTPKHLITATGQRVTLRCSPRSGDLSVYWYQQSLDQGLQFLIQYYNGEERAKGNILERFSAQQFPDLHSELNLSSLELGDSALYFCASSGDDGRDYYEQYFGPGTRLTVT.

The chain joins TRBV18 to TRBJ1-6; 10 positions match TRBD1. Trimming took 5 bases from V and 9 from J; bases not matched to a gene: 7. There are 15 residues in the CDR3. Germline V gene lookup returns CDR1 KGHSH and CDR2 LQKENI. The DNA of the CDR3 is TGTGCCAGCTCATTGGGACAGGGGCCGTCTTCACCCCTCCACTTT. Protein sequence: CASSLGQGPSSPLHF.

This chain links TRBV5-1 with TRBJ2-7, with a possible D match to TRBD1 (6 bases). Germline V gene lookup returns CDR1 SGHRS and CDR2 YFSETQ. The CDR3 length is 14 residues. Trimming removed 1 base from V and 2 bases from J, with 10 bases in between. CDR3 loop: CASSLSGQTYEQYF. CDR3 nucleotides: TGCGCCAGCAGCTTGAGTGGACAGACCTACGAGCAGTACTTC.

V usage is TRBV6-2 or TRBV6-3 and J usage is TRBJ1-1; a possible D gene is TRBD1 (5 bases). The V end lost 5 bases, the J end lost 4 bases, and 14 bases lay between the germline ends. The germline V gene has CDR1 MNHEY and CDR2 SVGEGT. The CDR3 covers 14 residues. DNA of the CDR3: TGTGCCAGCAGTGGGGGGGTAGGGAGCACTGAAGCTTTCTTT. Encoded protein: CASSGGVGSTEAFF.

CDR3 sequence: CASSSMRSGEHGELFF. The CDR3 DNA reads as TGTGCCAGCAGCTCCATGAGATCAGGTGAACACGGGGAGCTGTTTTTT. The rearrangement uses TRBV4-2 and TRBJ2-2; D gene ambiguous. This CDR3 is built from 16 residues. Trimming removed 5 bases at V and 7 bases at J, with 20 bases between. CDR1 LGHNA and CDR2 YNFKEQ come from the germline V gene.

The rearrangement links TRBV5-4 to TRBJ2-1, with TRBD2 matching over 14 bases. V was clipped by 4 bases and J by 9 bases; unmatched bases: 9. From germline, CDR1 is SGHNT and CDR2 YYREEE (reference sequence). The CDR3 is 16 residues long. The CDR3 spells CASSRGLAGAGGEQFF. The CDR3 region has the DNA TGTGCCAGCAGCCGGGGACTAGCGGGAGCTGGTGGTGAGCAGTTCTTC.

The chain links TRBV29-1 to TRBJ1-1, with 8 bases aligning to TRBD1. V dropped 6 bases and J dropped 8; count of bases not matched to a gene: 14. Germline CDR1 reads SQVTM; CDR2 reads ANQGSEA. The CDR3 consists of 14 residues. CDR3 protein: CSVSEDRATPEAFF. The CDR3 coding sequence is TGCAGCGTCTCGGAGGACAGGGCCACACCCGAAGCTTTCTTT.